This T cell receptor beta chain derives from a study of response to subunit inactivated influenza vaccine. The V and J ends lost 0 bases and 10 bases, in that order; junction bases with no gene match: 8. The CDR3 consists of 15 residues. CDR1 and CDR2 (germline): SGDLS, YYNGEE. MiXCR, applied by TCRdb to the RT-PCR reads, yields one record per CDR3 protein. There are under 950,000 distinct CDR3 sequences in the sample; around 20% occur only once, and 10% lies in the top ten. The sample consisted of PBMCs from blood, taken around 5 days after vaccination. The TCR was taken from a man aged 45-65 years who received an inactivated influenza vaccine. The chain has TRBV9 and TRBJ1-4, with TRBD1 matching 8 bases. Here the CDR3 reads CASSVEPRGPRKLFF. For the CDR3, the DNA is TGTGCCAGCAGCGTAGAACCCAGGGGGCCACGAAAACTGTTTTTT. The whole variable domain, remainder taken from reference TRBV9 and TRBJ1-4, is DSGVTQTPKHLITATGQRVTLRCSPRSGDLSVYWYQQSLDQGLQFLIQYYNGEERAKGNILERFSAQQFPDLHSELNLSSLELGDSALYFCASSVEPRGPRKLFFGSGTQLSVL.